This entry concerns a single T cell receptor beta chain. The repertoire was sequenced with immunoSEQ multiplex PCR; TCRdb's copy has only in-frame clones and lacks some. Here the sample spans under 20,000 clones, roughly 85% being singletons. The entry originates in a study of somatic mutations in cytotoxic T cells in rheumatoid arthritis. Study-level information: Patient blood, 30 ml in EDTA, was obtained immediately after diagnosis and prior to the start of any treatment. Certain T-cell populations stained with V beta antibodies were FACS-sorted to nearly 100% purity, and V beta1+ cells were TCRB-sequenced.

Trimming removed 1 base at V and 14 bases at J, with 12 bases between. This CDR3 spans 12 amino acids. CDR1 is SGHAT, CDR2 FQNNGV, per germline. The receptor comes from a woman in her 40s with rheumatoid arthritis. The rearrangement joins TRBV11-2 to TRBJ2-1, with no clear D. The sample comprised CD8+ T cells sorted from blood. CDR3 sequence: CASSLGPFMKFF. CDR3 sequence (DNA): TGTGCCAGCAGCTTAGGGCCGTTTATGAAGTTCTTC.